This TCR beta chain was profiled in a study of T cells in Graves' hyperthyroidism and ophthalmopathy. Study summary: Peripheral blood was obtained at initial diagnosis, preceding any treatment.

The CDR3 covers 15 residues. V was cut by 2 bases and J by 4 bases, with 14 bases left in between. Researchers took RNA transcripts and amplified the TCR beta CDR3 regions from them. The HTBI primer set drove a first-round RT-PCR of the TCR CDR3. One entry per CDR3 protein results from TCRdb running MiXCR on the multiplex PCR reads. The table has about 360,000 distinct CDR3 sequences, roughly an eighth seen once. This clonotype was seen repeatedly, ten times or more. V is TRBV12-3 or TRBV12-4 and J is TRBJ1-1; no reliable D call. The specimen was blood. The sequence derives from a woman aged 18-29 years with Graves' hyperthyroidism. The CDR3 DNA sequence: TGTGCCAGCAGTTTAAGTGGGTTAGTGAGCACTGAAGCTTTCTTT. Translation gives CASSLSGLVSTEAFF.